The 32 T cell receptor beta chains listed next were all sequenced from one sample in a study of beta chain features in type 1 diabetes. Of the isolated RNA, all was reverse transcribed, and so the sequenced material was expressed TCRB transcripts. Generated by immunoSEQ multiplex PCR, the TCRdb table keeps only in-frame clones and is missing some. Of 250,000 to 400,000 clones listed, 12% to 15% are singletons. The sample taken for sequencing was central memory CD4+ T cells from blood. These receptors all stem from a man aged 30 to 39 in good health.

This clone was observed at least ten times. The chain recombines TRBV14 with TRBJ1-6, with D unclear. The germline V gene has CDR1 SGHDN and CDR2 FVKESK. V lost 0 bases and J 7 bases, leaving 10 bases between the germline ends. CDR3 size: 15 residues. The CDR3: CASSQDRVPNSPLHF. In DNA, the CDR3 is TGTGCCAGCAGCCAAGATCGAGTTCCGAATTCACCCCTCCACTTT.

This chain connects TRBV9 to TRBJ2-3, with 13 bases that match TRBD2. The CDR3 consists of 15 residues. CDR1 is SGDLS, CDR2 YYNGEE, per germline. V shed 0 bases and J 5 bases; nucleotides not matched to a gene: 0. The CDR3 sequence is CASSVGTSGRDTQYF. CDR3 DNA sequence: TGTGCCAGCAGCGTAGGGACTAGCGGGAGAGATACGCAGTATTTT.

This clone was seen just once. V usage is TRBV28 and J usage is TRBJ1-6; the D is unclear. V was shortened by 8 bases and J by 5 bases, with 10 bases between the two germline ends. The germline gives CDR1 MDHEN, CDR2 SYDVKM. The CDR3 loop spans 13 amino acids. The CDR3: CASCRTDNSPLHF. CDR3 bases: TGTGCCAGCTGTAGAACTGATAATTCACCCCTCCACTTT.

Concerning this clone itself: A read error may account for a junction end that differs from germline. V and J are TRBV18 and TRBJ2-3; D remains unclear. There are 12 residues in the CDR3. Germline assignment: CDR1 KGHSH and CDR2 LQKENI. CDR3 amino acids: CASSTPADTQYF. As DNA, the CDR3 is TGTGCCAGCTCAACACCTGCAGATACGCAGTATTTT.

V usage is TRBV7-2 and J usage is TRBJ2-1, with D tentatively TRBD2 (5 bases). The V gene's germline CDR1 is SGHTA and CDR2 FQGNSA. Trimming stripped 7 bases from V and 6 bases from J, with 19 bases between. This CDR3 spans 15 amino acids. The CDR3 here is CASTNPGVASNEQFF. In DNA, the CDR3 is TGTGCCAGCACCAATCCAGGAGTAGCGAGCAATGAGCAGTTCTTC. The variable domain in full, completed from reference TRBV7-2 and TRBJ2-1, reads GAGVSQSPSNKVTEKGKDVELRCDPISGHTALYWYRQSLGQGLEFLIYFQGNSAPDKSGLPSDRFSAERTGGSVSTLTIQRTQQEDSAVYLCASTNPGVASNEQFFGPGTRLTVL.

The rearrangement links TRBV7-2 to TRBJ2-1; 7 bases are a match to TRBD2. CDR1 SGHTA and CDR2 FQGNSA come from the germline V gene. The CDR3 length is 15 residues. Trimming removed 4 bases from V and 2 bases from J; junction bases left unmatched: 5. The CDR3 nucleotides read TGTGCCAGCAGCTCCAGCGGGACCACCTACAATGAGCAGTTCTTC. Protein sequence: CASSSSGTTYNEQFF.

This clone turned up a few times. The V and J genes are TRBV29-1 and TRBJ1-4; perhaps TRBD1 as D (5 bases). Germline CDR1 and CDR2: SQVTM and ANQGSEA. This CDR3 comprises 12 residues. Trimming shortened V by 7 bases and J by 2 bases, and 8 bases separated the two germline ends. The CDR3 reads CSGRDTNEKLFF. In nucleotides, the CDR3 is TGCAGCGGCCGGGACACTAATGAAAAACTGTTTTTT.

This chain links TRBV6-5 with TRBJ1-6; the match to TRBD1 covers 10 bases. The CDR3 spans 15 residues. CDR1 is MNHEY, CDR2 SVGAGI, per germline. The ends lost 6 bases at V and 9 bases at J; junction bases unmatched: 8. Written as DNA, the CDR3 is TGTGCCAGCAGACAACCGGGACAGGGGTTTTCACCCCTCCACTTT. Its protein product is CASRQPGQGFSPLHF.

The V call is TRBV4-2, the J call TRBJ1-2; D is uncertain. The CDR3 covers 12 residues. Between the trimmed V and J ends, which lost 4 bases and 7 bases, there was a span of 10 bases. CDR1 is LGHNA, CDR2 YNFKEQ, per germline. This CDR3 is CASSLRLGGYTF. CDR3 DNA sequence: TGTGCCAGCAGCCTAAGACTGGGTGGCTACACCTTC.

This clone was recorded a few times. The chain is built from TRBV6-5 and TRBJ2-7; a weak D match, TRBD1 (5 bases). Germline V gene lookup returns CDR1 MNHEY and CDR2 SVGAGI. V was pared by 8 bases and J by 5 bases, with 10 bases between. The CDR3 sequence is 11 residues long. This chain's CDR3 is CASGAGHEQYF. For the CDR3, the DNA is TGTGCCAGCGGGGCAGGACACGAGCAGTACTTC.

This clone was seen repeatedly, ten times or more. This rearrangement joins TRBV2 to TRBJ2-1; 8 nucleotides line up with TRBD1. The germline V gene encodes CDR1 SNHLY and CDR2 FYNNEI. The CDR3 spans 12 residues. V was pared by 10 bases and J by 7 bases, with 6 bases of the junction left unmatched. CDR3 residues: CATTGGTNEQFF. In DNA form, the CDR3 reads TGTGCCACCACAGGGGGGACGAATGAGCAGTTCTTC.

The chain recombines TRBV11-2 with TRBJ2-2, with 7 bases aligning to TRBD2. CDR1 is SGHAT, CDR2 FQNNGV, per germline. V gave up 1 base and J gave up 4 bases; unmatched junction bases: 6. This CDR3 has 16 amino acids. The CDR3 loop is CASSLAGGSGTGELFF. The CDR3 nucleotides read TGTGCCAGCAGCTTAGCGGGGGGTTCGGGCACCGGGGAGCTGTTTTTT.

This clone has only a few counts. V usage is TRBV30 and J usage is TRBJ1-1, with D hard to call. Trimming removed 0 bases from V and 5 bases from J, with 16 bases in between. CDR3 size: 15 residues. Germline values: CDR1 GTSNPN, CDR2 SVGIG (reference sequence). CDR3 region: CAWSVWGGSRTEAFF. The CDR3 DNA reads TGTGCCTGGAGTGTTTGGGGAGGAAGCAGGACTGAAGCTTTCTTT. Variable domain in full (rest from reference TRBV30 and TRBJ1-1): SQTIHQWPATLVQPVGSPLSLECTVEGTSNPNLYWYRQAAGRGLQLLFYSVGIGQISSEVPQNLSASRPQDRQFILSSKKLLLSDSGFYLCAWSVWGGSRTEAFFGQGTRLTVV.

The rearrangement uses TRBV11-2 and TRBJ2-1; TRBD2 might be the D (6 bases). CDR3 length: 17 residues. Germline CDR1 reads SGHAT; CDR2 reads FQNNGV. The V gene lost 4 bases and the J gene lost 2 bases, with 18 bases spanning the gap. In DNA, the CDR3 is TGTGCCAGCAGCTCGTATGTTAGCGGAGGAACCTACAATGAGCAGTTCTTC. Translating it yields CASSSYVSGGTYNEQFF.

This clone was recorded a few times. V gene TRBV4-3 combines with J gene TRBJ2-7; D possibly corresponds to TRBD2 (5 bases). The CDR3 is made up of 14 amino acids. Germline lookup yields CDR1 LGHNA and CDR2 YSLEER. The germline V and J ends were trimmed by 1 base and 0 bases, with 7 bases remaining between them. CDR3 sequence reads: CASSQGGISYEQYF. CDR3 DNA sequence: TGCGCCAGCAGCCAAGGAGGGATCTCCTACGAGCAGTACTTC.

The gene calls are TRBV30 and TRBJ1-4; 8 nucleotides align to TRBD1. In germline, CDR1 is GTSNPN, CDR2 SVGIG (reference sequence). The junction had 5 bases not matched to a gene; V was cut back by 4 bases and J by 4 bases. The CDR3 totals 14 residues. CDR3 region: CAWTAGQVNEKLFF. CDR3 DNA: TGTGCCTGGACCGCGGGACAGGTTAATGAAAAACTGTTTTTT.

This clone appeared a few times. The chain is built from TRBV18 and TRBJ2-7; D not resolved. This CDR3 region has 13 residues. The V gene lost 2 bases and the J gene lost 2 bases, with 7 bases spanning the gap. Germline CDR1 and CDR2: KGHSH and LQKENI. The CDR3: CASSPVQTYEQYF. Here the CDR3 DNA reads TGTGCCAGCTCACCAGTGCAGACCTACGAGCAGTACTTC.

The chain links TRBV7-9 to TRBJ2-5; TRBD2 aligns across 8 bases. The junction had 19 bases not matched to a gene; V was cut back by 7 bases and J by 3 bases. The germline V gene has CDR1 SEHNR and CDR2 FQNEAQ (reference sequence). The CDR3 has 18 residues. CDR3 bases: TGTGCCAGCACCGGGACGCGGAACACCGGGGGGGCTAAAGAGACCCAGTACTTC. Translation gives CASTGTRNTGGAKETQYF.

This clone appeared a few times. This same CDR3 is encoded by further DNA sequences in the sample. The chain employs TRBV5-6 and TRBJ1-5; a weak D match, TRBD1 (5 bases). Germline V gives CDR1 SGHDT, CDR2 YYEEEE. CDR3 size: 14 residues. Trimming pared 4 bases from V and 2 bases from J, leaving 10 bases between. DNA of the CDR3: TGTGCCAGCAGCCTTAAAGGGGGCAATCAGCCCCAGCATTTT. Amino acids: CASSLKGGNQPQHF.

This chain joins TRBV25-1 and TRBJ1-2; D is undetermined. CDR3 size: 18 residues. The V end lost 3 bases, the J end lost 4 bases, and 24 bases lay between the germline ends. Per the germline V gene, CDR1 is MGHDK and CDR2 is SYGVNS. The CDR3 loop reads CASSDSQFDNTGIYGYTF. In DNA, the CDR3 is TGTGCCAGCAGTGACTCCCAATTCGACAACACGGGGATCTATGGCTACACCTTC.

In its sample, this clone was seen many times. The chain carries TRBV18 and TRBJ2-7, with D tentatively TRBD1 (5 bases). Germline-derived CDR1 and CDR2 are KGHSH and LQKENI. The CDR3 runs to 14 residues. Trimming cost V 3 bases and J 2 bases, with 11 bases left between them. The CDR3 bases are TGTGCCAGCTCACCCCAGGGAACTCCCTACGAGCAGTACTTC. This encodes CASSPQGTPYEQYF.

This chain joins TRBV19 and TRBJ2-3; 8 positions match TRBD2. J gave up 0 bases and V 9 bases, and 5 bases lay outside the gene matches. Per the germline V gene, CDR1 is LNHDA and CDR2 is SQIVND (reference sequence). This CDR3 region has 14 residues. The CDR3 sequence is CASGGGKSTDTQYF. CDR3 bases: TGTGCCAGCGGGGGGGGAAAGAGCACAGATACGCAGTATTTT.

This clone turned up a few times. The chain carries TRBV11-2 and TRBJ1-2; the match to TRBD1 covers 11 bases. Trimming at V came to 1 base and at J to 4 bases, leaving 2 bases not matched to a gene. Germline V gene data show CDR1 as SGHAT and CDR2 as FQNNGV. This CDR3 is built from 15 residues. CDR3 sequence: CASSLVGTGGYGYTF. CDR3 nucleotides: TGTGCCAGCAGCTTAGTCGGGACAGGGGGCTATGGCTACACCTTC.

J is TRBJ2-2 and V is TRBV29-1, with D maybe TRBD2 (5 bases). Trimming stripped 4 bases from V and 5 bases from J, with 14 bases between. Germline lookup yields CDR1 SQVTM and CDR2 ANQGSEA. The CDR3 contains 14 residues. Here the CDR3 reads CSVGWGERTGELFF. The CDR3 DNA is TGCAGCGTTGGATGGGGAGAGAGGACCGGGGAGCTGTTTTTT.

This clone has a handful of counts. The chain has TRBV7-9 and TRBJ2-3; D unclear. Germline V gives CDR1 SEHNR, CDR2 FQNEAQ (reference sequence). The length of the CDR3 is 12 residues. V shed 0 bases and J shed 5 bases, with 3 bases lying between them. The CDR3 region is CASSLARDTQYF. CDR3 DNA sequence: TGTGCCAGCAGCTTAGCGCGAGATACGCAGTATTTT.

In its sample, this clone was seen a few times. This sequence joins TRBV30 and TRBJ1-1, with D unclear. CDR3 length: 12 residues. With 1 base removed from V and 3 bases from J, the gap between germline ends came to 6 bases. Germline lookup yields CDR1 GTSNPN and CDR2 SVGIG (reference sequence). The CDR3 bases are TGTGCCTGGAGTGCCGGGGACACTGAAGCTTTCTTT. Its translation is CAWSAGDTEAFF.

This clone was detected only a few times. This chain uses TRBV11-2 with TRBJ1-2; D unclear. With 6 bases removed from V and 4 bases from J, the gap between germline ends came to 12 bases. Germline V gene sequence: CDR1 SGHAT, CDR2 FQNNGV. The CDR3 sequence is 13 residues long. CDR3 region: CASSRTEVYGYTF. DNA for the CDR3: TGTGCCAGCAGTCGGACGGAAGTCTATGGCTACACCTTC.

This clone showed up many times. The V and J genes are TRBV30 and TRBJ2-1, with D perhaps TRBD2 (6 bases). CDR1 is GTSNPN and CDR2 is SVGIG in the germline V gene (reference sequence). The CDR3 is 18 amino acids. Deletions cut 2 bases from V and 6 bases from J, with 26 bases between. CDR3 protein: CAWSIVLGGARPINEQFF. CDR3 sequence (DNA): TGTGCCTGGAGTATTGTACTGGGAGGAGCGAGACCAATCAATGAGCAGTTCTTC.

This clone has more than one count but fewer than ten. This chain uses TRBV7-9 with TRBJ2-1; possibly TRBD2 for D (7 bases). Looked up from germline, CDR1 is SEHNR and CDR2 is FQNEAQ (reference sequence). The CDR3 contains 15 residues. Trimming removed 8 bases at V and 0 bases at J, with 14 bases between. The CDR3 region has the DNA TGTGCCAGCGGGAGGGGGGTCCCCTCCTACAATGAGCAGTTCTTC. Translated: CASGRGVPSYNEQFF.

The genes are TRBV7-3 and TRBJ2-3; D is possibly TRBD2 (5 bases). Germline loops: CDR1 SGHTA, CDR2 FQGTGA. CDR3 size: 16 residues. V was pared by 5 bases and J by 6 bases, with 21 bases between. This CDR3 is CASSPSSSHSGDTQYF. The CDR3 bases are TGTGCCAGCAGCCCCTCATCTAGTCACTCGGGGGATACGCAGTATTTT. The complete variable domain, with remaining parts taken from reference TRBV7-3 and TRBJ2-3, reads GAGVSQTPSNKVTEKGKYVELRCDPISGHTALYWYRQSLGQGPEFLIYFQGTGAADDSGLPNDRFFAVRPEGSVSTLKIQRTERGDSAVYLCASSPSSSHSGDTQYFGPGTRLTVL.

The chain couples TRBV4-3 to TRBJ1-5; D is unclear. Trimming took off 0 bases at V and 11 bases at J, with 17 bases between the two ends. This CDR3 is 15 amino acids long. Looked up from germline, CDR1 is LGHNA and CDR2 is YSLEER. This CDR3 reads CASSQEKGAYWAQHF. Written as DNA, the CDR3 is TGCGCCAGCAGCCAAGAGAAGGGCGCCTATTGGGCCCAGCATTTT.

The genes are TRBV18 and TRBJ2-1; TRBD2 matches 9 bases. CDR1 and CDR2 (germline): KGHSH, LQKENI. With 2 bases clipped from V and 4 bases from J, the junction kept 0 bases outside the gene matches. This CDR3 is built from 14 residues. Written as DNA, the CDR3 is TGTGCCAGCTCACCAACTAGCGGGTACAATGAGCAGTTCTTC. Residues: CASSPTSGYNEQFF.